This T cell receptor beta chain was sequenced for a study of blood T cell repertoires in COVID-19. Method: immunoSEQ multiplex PCR; TCRdb's copy keeps in-frame clones and lacks some. The sample shows roughly 300,000 clones, approximately 90% of them seen only once. Comments on this clone: The same CDR3 can be traced to other DNA sequences in this sample.

This CDR3 is 15 amino acids long. Trimming removed 5 bases at V and 1 base at J, with 12 bases between. Germline V gives CDR1 LNHDA, CDR2 SQIVND (reference sequence). What was sequenced was peripheral blood. The V gene is TRBV19, the J gene TRBJ2-1, with D perhaps matching TRBD2 (5 bases). The source of this sequence is a woman aged 25 to 39 with COVID-19, enrolled during active disease. The CDR3 sequence is CASSLQTGSYNEQFF. The CDR3 DNA sequence: TGTGCCAGTAGTCTCCAGACGGGGTCCTACAATGAGCAGTTCTTC. Combining the CDR3 with reference TRBV19 and TRBJ2-1 gives the whole variable domain DGGITQSPKYLFRKEGQNVTLSCEQNLNHDAMYWYRQDPGQGLRLIYYSQIVNDFQKGDIAEGYSVSREKKESFPLTVTSAQKNPTAFYLCASSLQTGSYNEQFFGPGTRLTVL.